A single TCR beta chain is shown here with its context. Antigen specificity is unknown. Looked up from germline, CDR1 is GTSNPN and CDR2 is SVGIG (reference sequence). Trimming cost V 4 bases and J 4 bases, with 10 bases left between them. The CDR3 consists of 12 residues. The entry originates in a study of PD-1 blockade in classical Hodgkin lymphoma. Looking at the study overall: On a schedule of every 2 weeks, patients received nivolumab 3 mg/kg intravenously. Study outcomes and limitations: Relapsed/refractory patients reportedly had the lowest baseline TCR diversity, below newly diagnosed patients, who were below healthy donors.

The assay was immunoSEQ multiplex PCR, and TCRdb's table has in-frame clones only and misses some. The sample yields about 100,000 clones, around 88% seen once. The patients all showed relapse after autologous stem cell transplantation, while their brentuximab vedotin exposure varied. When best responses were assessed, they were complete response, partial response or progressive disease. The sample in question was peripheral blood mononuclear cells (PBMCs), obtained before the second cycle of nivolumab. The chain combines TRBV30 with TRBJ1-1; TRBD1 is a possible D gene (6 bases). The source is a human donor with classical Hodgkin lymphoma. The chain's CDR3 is CAWTPGATEAFF. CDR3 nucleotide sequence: TGTGCCTGGACTCCAGGGGCCACTGAAGCTTTCTTT.